The 21 T cell receptor beta chains below were found in one sample sequenced in a study of T-cell reconstitution after alpha-beta-depleted transplantation in children. Preparation of the TCRbeta library was carried out with unique molecular identifiers. TCRdb recomputed calls from the PCR reads with MiXCR, one row per CDR3 protein. The data show 250,000 to 300,000 distinct CDR3 sequences, approximately 10% seen once. This specimen consisted of peripheral blood, obtained 180 days after TCRalphabeta/CD19-depleted stem cell transplant. Receptors originate from a male patient aged 2 to 10 who had a stem cell transplant for chronic granulomatous disease, so the T cells may come from the graft donor.

This clonotype was observed at least ten times. In DNA form, the CDR3 reads TGTGCCACCAGCAGAGATGCCCCTGGCACAGATACGCAGTATTTT. The encoded protein is CATSRDAPGTDTQYF. The chain recombines TRBV15 with TRBJ2-3; D ambiguous. With 0 bases removed from V and 1 base from J, the gap between germline ends came to 8 bases. The CDR3 extends over 15 amino acids. The germline V gene encodes CDR1 LNHNV and CDR2 YYDKDF (reference sequence).

Ten or more counts support this clonotype. J is TRBJ2-7 and V is TRBV20-1; D possibly uses TRBD1 or TRBD2 (5 bases each). CDR3 size: 13 residues. With 7 bases removed from V and 3 bases from J, the gap between germline ends came to 16 bases. CDR1 is DFQATT, CDR2 SNEGSKA, per germline (reference sequence). CDR3 bases: TGCAGTGTCAAATCCGGTGGGGGCTACGAGCAGTACTTC. It encodes CSVKSGGGYEQYF.

This clonotype was seen many times. The V and J genes are TRBV12-3 or TRBV12-4 and TRBJ2-1; 9 positions match TRBD2. This CDR3 is built from 16 residues. After removal of 2 bases from V and 4 bases from J, the junction contained 6 bases not matched to a gene. The DNA of the CDR3 is TGTGCCAGCAGTTTATATGGCGGGGGGGAATACAATGAGCAGTTCTTC. It encodes CASSLYGGGEYNEQFF.

This clonotype was observed many times. The V gene is TRBV12-3 or TRBV12-4, the J gene TRBJ1-5; no reliable D call. This CDR3 spans 14 amino acids. Trimming left V 3 bases short and J 1 base short, with 7 bases between. This CDR3 reads CASSFRGSNQPQHF. The CDR3 nucleotides read TGTGCCAGCAGTTTTCGAGGGAGCAATCAGCCCCAGCATTTT.

V usage is TRBV12-3 or TRBV12-4 and J usage is TRBJ1-1; D possibly corresponds to TRBD1 (6 bases). Trimming shortened V by 6 bases and J by 10 bases, and 15 bases separated the two germline ends. This CDR3 region has 12 residues. The CDR3 bases are TGTGCCAGCAGGATCAGGGGTTTTGCAGCTTTCTTT. Its translation: CASRIRGFAAFF.

This clonotype was counted ten times or more. This chain links TRBV20-1 with TRBJ2-2; 8 bases agree with TRBD1. The junction had 7 bases not matched to a gene; V was cut back by 6 bases and J by 4 bases. Germline CDR1 reads DFQATT; CDR2 reads SNEGSKA (reference sequence). The CDR3 sequence is 14 residues long. The CDR3 sequence is CSALRTGSTGELFF. The CDR3 nucleotides are TGCAGTGCCCTCCGGACAGGGAGCACCGGGGAGCTGTTTTTT.

Ten or more counts support this clonotype. This chain joins TRBV10-3 and TRBJ2-3; 9 nucleotides match TRBD1. The germline CDR1 and CDR2 sequences are ENHRY and SYGVKD. J was trimmed by 3 bases and V by 8 bases; bases with no gene match: 3. This CDR3 spans 13 amino acids. The CDR3 nucleotides are TGTGCCATCGGGACAGGGTATACAGATACGCAGTATTTT. Protein sequence: CAIGTGYTDTQYF.

This rearrangement joins TRBV18 to TRBJ1-2; TRBD1 matches 9 bases. The CDR3 spans 15 residues. Germline V gives CDR1 KGHSH, CDR2 LQKENI. V shed 2 bases, J shed 6 bases, and the junction held 7 bases outside the gene matches. CDR3 in amino acids: CASSPNEDRGNGYTF. The CDR3 DNA follows: TGTGCCAGCTCACCAAACGAGGACAGGGGAAATGGCTACACCTTC.

The V gene is TRBV18, the J gene TRBJ1-1, with D hard to call. Germline CDR1 KGHSH, CDR2 LQKENI. There are 13 residues in the CDR3. V was shortened by 3 bases and J by 1 base, with 6 bases between the two germline ends. The CDR3 DNA sequence: TGTGCCAGCTCACCGCAAGCGAACACTGAAGCTTTCTTT. Protein product: CASSPQANTEAFF.

Concerning this clonotype itself: A much larger clone lies a single base off, so this may be a read error. CDR3 amino acids: CSAHLLAGGNNEQLF. CDR3 nucleotide sequence: TGCAGTGCACACCTACTAGCGGGAGGAAACAATGAGCAGCTCTTC. This chain links TRBV20-1 with TRBJ2-1; 12 positions match TRBD2. The CDR3 length is 15 residues. CDR1 DFQATT and CDR2 SNEGSKA come from the germline V gene (reference sequence).

This clonotype has at least ten counts. V usage is TRBV12-3 or TRBV12-4 and J usage is TRBJ2-2; 11 nucleotides agree with TRBD2. After removal of 4 bases from V and 5 bases from J, the junction contained 9 bases not matched to a gene. The CDR3 consists of 17 residues. CDR3 region: CASSSVLLAGVTGELFF. The CDR3 nucleotides are TGTGCCAGCAGTTCCGTCCTACTAGCGGGAGTTACCGGGGAGCTGTTTTTT.

Many counts were recorded for this clonotype. This chain's CDR3 is CSALAGGTYEQYF. The CDR3 coding sequence is TGCAGCGCATTAGCGGGAGGAACCTACGAGCAGTACTTC. The J gene is TRBJ2-7, the V gene TRBV29-1; 10 bases line up with TRBD2. The ends lost 7 bases at V and 2 bases at J; junction bases unmatched: 5. This CDR3 contains 13 residues. Germline V lookup: CDR1 SQVTM, CDR2 ANQGSEA.

At least ten counts were recorded for this clonotype. The chain recombines TRBV7-8 with TRBJ1-2, with 7 bases identical to TRBD1. The CDR3 has 13 residues. V lost 5 bases, J lost 8 bases, and 8 bases stayed unmatched. Per germline, CDR1 SGHVS and CDR2 FQNEAQ. As DNA, the CDR3 is TGTGCCAGCAGCACCTTGACAGGGCGCGGCTACACCTTC. It codes for CASSTLTGRGYTF.

This clonotype was detected many times. The V call is TRBV7-9, the J call TRBJ2-2; 8 bases fit TRBD2. J was trimmed by 5 bases and V by 5 bases; bases with no gene match: 10. The CDR3 runs 16 residues. Looked up from germline, CDR1 is SEHNR and CDR2 is FQNEAQ (reference sequence). The CDR3 DNA reads as TGTGCCAGCAGCCTCCCGGTATCGGGAGGGACCGGGGAGCTGTTTTTT. Translated: CASSLPVSGGTGELFF. Full variable domain (missing parts from reference TRBV7-9 and TRBJ2-2): DTGVSQNPRHKITKRGQNVTFRCDPISEHNRLYWYRQTLGQGPEFLTYFQNEAQLEKSRLLSDRFSAERPKGSFSTLEIQRTEQGDSAMYLCASSLPVSGGTGELFFGEGSRLTVL.

The sample holds many counts of this clonotype. The chain recombines TRBV12-3 or TRBV12-4 with TRBJ2-1; D may correspond to TRBD1 or TRBD2 (5 bases each). This CDR3 contains 15 residues. Trimming left V 5 bases short and J 3 bases short, with 14 bases between. The CDR3 region is CASSPRDPFYNEQFF. CDR3 DNA sequence: TGTGCCAGCAGTCCCCGGGACCCCTTCTACAATGAGCAGTTCTTC.

This clonotype has at least ten counts. The chain joins TRBV3-1 to TRBJ1-5; tentatively, D is TRBD1 (5 bases). This CDR3 is built from 14 residues. The ends were cut back, 4 bases at V and 3 bases at J, with 10 bases in the middle. Germline-derived CDR1 and CDR2 are LGHDT and YNNKEL (reference sequence). CDR3 DNA sequence: TGTGCCAGCAGCCTAGACAGATCCAATCAGCCCCAGCATTTT. This gives the protein CASSLDRSNQPQHF.

This clonotype was observed many times. The V call is TRBV28, the J call TRBJ1-3; 7 positions agree with TRBD1. Germline V gene data show CDR1 as MDHEN and CDR2 as SYDVKM. The CDR3 is made up of 15 amino acids. Losses at the gene ends were 6 bases for V and 4 bases for J; bases not matched to a gene: 9. CDR3 protein: CASSRQGGRGNTIYF. In DNA form, the CDR3 reads TGTGCCAGCAGCAGACAGGGAGGGCGGGGAAACACCATATATTTT.

The chain recombines TRBV19 with TRBJ2-2, with a tentative D call TRBD1 (6 bases). Germline lookup yields CDR1 LNHDA and CDR2 SQIVND (reference sequence). CDR3 size: 14 residues. Trimming took off 5 bases at V and 6 bases at J, with 13 bases between the two ends. The CDR3 DNA follows: TGTGCCAGTAGTTGGGGTGGGGGCCCCGGGGAGCTGTTTTTT. It translates to CASSWGGGPGELFF. The complete variable domain, with remaining parts taken from reference TRBV19 and TRBJ2-2, reads DGGITQSPKYLFRKEGQNVTLSCEQNLNHDAMYWYRQDPGQGLRLIYYSQIVNDFQKGDIAEGYSVSREKKESFPLTVTSAQKNPTAFYLCASSWGGGPGELFFGEGSRLTVL.

This clonotype was found many times. The V gene is TRBV7-3, the J gene TRBJ2-7, with D uncertain. Trimming took off 5 bases at V and 3 bases at J, with 11 bases between the two ends. The germline CDR1 and CDR2 sequences are SGHTA and FQGTGA. The CDR3 contains 13 residues. The CDR3 is CASSPTAGYEQYF. Written as DNA, the CDR3 is TGTGCCAGCAGCCCCACGGCCGGCTACGAGCAGTACTTC. Looking up the rest from reference TRBV7-3 and TRBJ2-7 gives the full variable domain: GAGVSQTPSNKVTEKGKYVELRCDPISGHTALYWYRQSLGQGPEFLIYFQGTGAADDSGLPNDRFFAVRPEGSVSTLKIQRTERGDSAVYLCASSPTAGYEQYFGPGTRLTVT.

This clonotype was detected many times. This chain joins TRBV6-1 and TRBJ2-2; 7 nucleotides match TRBD1. Losses at the gene ends were 6 bases for V and 3 bases for J; bases not matched to a gene: 4. Germline V CDR1 and CDR2: MNHNS, SASEGT. The CDR3 is made up of 14 amino acids. In nucleotides, the CDR3 is TGTGCCAGCAGCCCGCAGGGGGACACCGGGGAGCTGTTTTTT. It codes for CASSPQGDTGELFF.

Comments on this clonotype: This sequence may be a read error, since a much larger clone differs from it by one base. The chain links TRBV4-3 to TRBJ2-2; D call uncertain. V gave up 1 base and J gave up 9 bases, with 12 bases separating them. The CDR3 has 14 amino acids. Germline lookup yields CDR1 LGHNA and CDR2 YSLEER. DNA for the CDR3: TGCGCCAGCAGCCAAGTTAGCAGACCCTGGGAGCTGTTTTTT. It specifies CASSQVSRPWELFF.